The source of this T cell receptor beta chain is a study of T cell repertoires in cytomegalovirus infection. The overall study: Signatures in public TCR beta sequences pointed to both CMV infection and matching HLA type.

Overall study results and limits: The study identified carriers of CMV plus the relevant HLA from cumulative public TCR beta family frequency. CMV-specific TCR beta clonotypes restricted by HLA-C were the ones dominating the ex vivo response.

MiXCR, run by TCRdb on the reads, gives a single entry per CDR3 protein. The profile shows approximately 550,000 distinct CDR3 sequences, approximately 15% of them singletons. Trimming removed 2 bases at V and 2 bases at J, with 15 bases between. CDR3 length: 16 residues. The V gene's germline CDR1 is SGHVS and CDR2 FQNEAQ. This clonotype was found many times. What it binds is unknown. The clonotype was recovered from a human donor in good health (CMV status not recorded). Some clones in this sample may be carry-over from other donors' samples. The chain combines TRBV7-8 with TRBJ2-5; a weak D match, TRBD1 (6 bases). The sample taken for sequencing was CD8+ T cells from PBMCs. CDR3 in DNA: TGTGCCAGCAGCTTAATGACAGGCTCGTTTCAAGAGACCCAGTACTTC. Translating gives CASSLMTGSFQETQYF.